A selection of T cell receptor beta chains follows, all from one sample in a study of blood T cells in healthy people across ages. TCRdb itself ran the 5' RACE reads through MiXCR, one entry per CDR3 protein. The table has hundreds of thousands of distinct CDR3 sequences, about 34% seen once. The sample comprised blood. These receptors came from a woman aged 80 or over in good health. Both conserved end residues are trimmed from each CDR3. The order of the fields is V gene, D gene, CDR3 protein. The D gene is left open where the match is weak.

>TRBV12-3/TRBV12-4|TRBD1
TSSPGGVDSGYT
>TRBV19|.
ASSIRLFYNEQF
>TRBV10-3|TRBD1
AISPGQDYGYT
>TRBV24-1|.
ATSDTGTGRQETQF
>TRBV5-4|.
ASSLIPNVVAIGEETQY
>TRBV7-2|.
ASSVTGTRMNTEAF
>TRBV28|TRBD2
ASSLSSGGGLYEQY
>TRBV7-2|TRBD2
ASSLGLAGYNEQF
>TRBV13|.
ASSHDSVLTDTQY
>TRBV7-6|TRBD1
ASSLKDLGQPYTEAF
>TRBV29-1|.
SGVQGGTDTQY
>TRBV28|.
ASSLSPNSYEQY
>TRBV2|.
ASSEGGLRETQY
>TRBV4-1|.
ASSQNYRDGYT
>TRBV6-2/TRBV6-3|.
ASSYRASPSNYGYT
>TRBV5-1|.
ASSLGRGPRGGQY
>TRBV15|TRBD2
ATSRGIGGGEGEQF
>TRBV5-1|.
ASSLTNGRAHGYT